This T cell receptor beta chain was retrieved from a study of T cells after yellow fever vaccination. Background on the study: Fractions of low cell number were prepared using SMART-Seq v4 Ultra Low Input.

Study-level findings and limits: Abundant clonotypes from the bulk population could get into FACS-sorted repertoires as contaminants.

TCR cDNA was made by 5'RACE template switching, adding a universal primer site and UMIs. TCRdb used MiXCR to reprocess the 5' RACE reads, holding one entry per CDR3 protein. Of hundreds of thousands of distinct CDR3 sequences detected, roughly an eighth appear once; the ten largest clones hold about 15%. V was pared by 7 bases and J by 6 bases, with 10 bases of the junction left unmatched. The V gene's germline CDR1 is SQVTM and CDR2 ANQGSEA. The CDR3 extends over 13 amino acids. This clonotype was counted ten times or more. Antigen: not known. V usage is TRBV29-1 and J usage is TRBJ2-3, with 7 bases fitting TRBD1. Sequencing was performed on PBMCs, taken on the day of the yellow fever booster vaccination. The source is a young man who received the YFV17D yellow fever vaccine. The CDR3 nucleotides are TGCAGCGCCCGACAGGGATGGTCTGATACGCAGTATTTT. It is translated as CSARQGWSDTQYF.